This T cell receptor beta chain was identified in a study of siplizumab effects on memory and regulatory T cells. Some clones are missing from TCRdb's copy, which holds only in-frame ones; the method was immunoSEQ multiplex PCR. The sample carries 90,000 to 130,000 clones, just under 95% recorded once. Between the trimmed V and J ends, which lost 5 bases and 5 bases, there was a span of 12 bases. CDR3 length equals 14 residues. The germline V gene has CDR1 MNHEY and CDR2 SVGAGI. Sequenced material: CD4+ T cells sorted from blood. The sequence was obtained from a human donor in good health. The chain combines TRBV6-5 with TRBJ2-2, with a weak D call TRBD2 (5 bases). The CDR3 sequence: CASSRGRGTGELFF. The CDR3 region has the DNA TGTGCCAGCAGTAGAGGTCGAGGGACCGGGGAGCTGTTTTTT.